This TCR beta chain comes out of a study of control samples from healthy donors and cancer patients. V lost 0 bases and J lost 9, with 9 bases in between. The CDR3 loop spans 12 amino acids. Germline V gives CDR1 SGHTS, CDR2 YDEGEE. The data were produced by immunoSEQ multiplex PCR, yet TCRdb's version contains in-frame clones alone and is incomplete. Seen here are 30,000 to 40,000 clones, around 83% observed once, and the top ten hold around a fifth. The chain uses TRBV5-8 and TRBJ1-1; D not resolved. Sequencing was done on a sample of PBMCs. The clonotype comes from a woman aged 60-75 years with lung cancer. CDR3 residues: CASSLDRLKAFF. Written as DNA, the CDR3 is TGTGCCAGCAGCTTGGACAGACTTAAAGCTTTCTTT.